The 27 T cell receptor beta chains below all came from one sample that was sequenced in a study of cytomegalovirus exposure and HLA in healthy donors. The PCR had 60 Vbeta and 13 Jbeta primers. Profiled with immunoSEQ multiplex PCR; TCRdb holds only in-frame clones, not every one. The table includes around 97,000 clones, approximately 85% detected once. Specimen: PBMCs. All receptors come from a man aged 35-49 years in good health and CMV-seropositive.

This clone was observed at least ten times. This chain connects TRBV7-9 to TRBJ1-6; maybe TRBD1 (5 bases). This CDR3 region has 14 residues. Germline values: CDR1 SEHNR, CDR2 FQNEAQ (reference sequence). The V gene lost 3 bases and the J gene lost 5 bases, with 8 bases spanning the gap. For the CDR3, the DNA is TGTGCCAGCAGCTTGGGCAGGGATAATTCACCCCTCCACTTT. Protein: CASSLGRDNSPLHF.

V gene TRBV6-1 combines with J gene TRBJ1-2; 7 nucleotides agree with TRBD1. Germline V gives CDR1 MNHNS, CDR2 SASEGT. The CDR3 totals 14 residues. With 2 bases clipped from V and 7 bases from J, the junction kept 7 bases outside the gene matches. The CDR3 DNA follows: TGTGCCAGCAGTGAACTAGGACAGGCTCGTGGCTACACCTTC. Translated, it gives CASSELGQARGYTF.

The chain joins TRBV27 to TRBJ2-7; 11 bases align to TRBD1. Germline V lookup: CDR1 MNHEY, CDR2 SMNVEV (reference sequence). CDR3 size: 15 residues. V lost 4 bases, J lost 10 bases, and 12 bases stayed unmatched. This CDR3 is CASSYTSGTGGYQYF. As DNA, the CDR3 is TGTGCCAGCAGTTACACTTCCGGGACAGGGGGTTACCAGTACTTC.

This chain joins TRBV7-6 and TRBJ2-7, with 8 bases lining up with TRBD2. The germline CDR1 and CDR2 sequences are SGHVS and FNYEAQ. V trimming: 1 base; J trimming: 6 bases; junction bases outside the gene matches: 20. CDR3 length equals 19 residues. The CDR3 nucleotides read TGTGCCAGCAGCTTAGGGCCGGTTTGGGGAGAAGGTCGGGAGGGCGAGCAGTACTTC. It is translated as CASSLGPVWGEGREGEQYF. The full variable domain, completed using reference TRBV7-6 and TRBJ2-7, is GAGVSQSPRYKVTKRGQDVALRCDPISGHVSLYWYRQALGQGPEFLTYFNYEAQQDKSGLPNDRFSAERPEGSISTLTIQRTEQRDSAMYRCASSLGPVWGEGREGEQYFGPGTRLTVT.

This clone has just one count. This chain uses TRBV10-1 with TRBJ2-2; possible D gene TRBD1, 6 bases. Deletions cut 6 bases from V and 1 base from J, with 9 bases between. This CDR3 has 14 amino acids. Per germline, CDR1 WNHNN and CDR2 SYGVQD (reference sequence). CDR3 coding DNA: TGCGCCAGCAGAACAGGGCAGAACACCGGGGAGCTGTTTTTT. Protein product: CASRTGQNTGELFF.

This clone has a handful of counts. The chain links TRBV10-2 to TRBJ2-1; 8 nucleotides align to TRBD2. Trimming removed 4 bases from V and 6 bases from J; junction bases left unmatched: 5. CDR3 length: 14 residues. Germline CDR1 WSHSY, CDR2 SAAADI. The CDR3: CASSGTSPPNEQFF. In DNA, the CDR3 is TGCGCCAGCAGTGGGACTAGCCCCCCCAATGAGCAGTTCTTC.

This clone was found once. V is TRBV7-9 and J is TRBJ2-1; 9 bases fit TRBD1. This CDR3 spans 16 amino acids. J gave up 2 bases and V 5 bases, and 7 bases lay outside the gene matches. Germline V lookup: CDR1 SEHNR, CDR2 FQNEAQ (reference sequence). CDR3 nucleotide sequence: TGTGCCAGCAGCCTAGAACAGGGGGCAGCCTACAATGAGCAGTTCTTC. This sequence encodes CASSLEQGAAYNEQFF.

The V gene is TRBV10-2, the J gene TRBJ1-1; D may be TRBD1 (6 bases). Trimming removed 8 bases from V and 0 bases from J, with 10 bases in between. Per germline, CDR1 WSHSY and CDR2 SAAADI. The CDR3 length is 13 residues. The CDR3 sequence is CASAAGVNTEAFF. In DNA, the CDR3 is TGCGCCAGCGCCGCAGGGGTGAACACTGAAGCTTTCTTT.

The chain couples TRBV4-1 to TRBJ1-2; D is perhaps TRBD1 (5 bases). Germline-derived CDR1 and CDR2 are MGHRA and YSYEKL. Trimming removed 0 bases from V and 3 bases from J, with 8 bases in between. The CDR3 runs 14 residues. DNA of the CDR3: TGCGCCAGCAGCCAAGATGAACAGGACTATGGCTACACCTTC. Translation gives CASSQDEQDYGYTF.

The CDR3 coding sequence is TGTGCCACAGGACAGGGGGCACTTAGCAATCAGCCCCAGCATTTT. Amino acid sequence: CATGQGALSNQPQHF. The chain recombines TRBV2 with TRBJ1-5; 11 bases fit TRBD1. CDR3 length equals 15 residues. The germline CDR1 and CDR2 sequences are SNHLY and FYNNEI. V was pared by 10 bases and J by 0 bases, with 5 bases of the junction left unmatched.

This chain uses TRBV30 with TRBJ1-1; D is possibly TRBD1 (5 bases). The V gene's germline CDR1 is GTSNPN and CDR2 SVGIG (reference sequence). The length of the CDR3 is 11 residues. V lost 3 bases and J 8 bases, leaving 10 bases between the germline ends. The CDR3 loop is CAWSQTEEAFF. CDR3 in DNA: TGTGCCTGGAGCCAGACAGAAGAAGCTTTCTTT.

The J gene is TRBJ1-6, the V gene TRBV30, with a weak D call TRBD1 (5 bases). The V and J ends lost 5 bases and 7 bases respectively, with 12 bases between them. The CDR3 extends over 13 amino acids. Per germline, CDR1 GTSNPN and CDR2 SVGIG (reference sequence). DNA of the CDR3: TGTGCCTGGGATAGTGGGGGGAATTCACCCCTCCACTTT. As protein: CAWDSGGNSPLHF.

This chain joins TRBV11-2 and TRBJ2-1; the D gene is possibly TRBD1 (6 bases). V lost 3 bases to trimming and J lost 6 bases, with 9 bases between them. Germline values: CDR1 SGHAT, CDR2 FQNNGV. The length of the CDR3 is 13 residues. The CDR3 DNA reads TGTGCCAGCAGCTTTACAGGGACCAATGAGCAGTTCTTC. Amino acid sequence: CASSFTGTNEQFF.

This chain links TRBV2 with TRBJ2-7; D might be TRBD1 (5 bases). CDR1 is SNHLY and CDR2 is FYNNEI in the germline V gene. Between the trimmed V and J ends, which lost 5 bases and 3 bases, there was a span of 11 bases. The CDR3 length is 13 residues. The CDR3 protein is CASSPSQGYEQYF. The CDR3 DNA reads TGTGCCAGCAGTCCGTCGCAGGGCTACGAGCAGTACTTC.

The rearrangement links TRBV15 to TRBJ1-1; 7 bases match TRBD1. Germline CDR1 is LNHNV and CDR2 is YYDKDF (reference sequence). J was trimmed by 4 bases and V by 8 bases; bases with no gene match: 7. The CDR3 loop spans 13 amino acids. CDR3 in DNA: TGTGCCACCTCCGGACAGGCGACCACTGAAGCTTTCTTT. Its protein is CATSGQATTEAFF.

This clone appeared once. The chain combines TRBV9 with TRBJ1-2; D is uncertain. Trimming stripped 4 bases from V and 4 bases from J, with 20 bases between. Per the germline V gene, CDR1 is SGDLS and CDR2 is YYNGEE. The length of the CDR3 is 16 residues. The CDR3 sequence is CASSPHEGSYAYGYTF. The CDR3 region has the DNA TGTGCCAGCAGCCCTCATGAAGGGAGTTATGCCTATGGCTACACCTTC.

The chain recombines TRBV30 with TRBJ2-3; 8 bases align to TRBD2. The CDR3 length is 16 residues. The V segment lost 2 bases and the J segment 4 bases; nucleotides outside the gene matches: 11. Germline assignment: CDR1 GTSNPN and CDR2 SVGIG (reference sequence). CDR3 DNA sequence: TGTGCCTGGAGTAAGTTTTGGGCGGGGGGCCCAGATACGCAGTATTTT. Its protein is CAWSKFWAGGPDTQYF.

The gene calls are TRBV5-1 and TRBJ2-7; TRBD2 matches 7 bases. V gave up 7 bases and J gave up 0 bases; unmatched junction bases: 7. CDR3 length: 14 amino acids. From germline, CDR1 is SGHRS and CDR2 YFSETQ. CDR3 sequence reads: CASGEGLSSYEQYF. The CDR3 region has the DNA TGCGCCAGCGGGGAGGGCCTCAGCTCCTACGAGCAGTACTTC.

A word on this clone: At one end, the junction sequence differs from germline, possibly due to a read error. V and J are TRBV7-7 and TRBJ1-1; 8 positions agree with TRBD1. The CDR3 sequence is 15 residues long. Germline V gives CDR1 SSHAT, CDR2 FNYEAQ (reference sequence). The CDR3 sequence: CASSRWTGFNTEAFF. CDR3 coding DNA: TGTGCTAGCAGCCGATGGACAGGGTTTAACACTGAAGCTTTCTTT.

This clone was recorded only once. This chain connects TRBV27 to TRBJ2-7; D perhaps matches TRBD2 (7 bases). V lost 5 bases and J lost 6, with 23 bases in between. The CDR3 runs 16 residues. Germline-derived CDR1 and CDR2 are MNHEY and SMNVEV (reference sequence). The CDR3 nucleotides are TGTGCCAGCAGTACCCCTCGCCGGGGGGCCTTTATCGAGCAGTACTTC. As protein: CASSTPRRGAFIEQYF.

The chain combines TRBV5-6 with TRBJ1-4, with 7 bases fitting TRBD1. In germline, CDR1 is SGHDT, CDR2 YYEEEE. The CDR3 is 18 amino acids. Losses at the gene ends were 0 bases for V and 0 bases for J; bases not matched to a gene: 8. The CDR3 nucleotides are TGTGCCAGCAGCTTGGCCCGGGACAGAGGTACAACTAATGAAAAACTGTTTTTT. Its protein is CASSLARDRGTTNEKLFF. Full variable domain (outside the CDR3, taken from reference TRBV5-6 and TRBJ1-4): DAGVTQSPTHLIKTRGQQVTLRCSPKSGHDTVSWYQQALGQGPQFIFQYYEEEERQRGNFPDRFSGHQFPNYSSELNVNALLLGDSALYLCASSLARDRGTTNEKLFFGSGTQLSVL.

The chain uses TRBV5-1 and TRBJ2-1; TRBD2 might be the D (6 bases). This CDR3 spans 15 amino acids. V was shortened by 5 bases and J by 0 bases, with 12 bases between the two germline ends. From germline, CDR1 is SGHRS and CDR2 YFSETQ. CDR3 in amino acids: CASREGTTSYNEQFF. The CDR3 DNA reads TGCGCCAGCAGGGAGGGGACCACCTCCTACAATGAGCAGTTCTTC.

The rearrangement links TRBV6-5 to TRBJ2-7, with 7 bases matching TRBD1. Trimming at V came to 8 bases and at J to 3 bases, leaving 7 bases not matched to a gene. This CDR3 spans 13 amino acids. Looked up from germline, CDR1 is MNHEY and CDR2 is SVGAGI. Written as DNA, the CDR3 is TGTGCCAGCCTTAACCGGGACAGCTACGAGCAGTACTTC. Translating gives CASLNRDSYEQYF.

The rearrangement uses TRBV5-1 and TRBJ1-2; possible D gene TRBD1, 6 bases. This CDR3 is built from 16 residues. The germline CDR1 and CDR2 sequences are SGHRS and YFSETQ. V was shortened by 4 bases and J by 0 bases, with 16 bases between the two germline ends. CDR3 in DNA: TGCGCCAGCAGCCCACGGGGGGCCAGCACTAACTATGGCTACACCTTC. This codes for CASSPRGASTNYGYTF. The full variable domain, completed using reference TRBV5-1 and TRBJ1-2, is KAGVTQTPRYLIKTRGQQVTLSCSPISGHRSVSWYQQTPGQGLQFLFEYFSETQRNKGNFPGRFSGRQFSNSRSEMNVSTLELGDSALYLCASSPRGASTNYGYTFGSGTRLTVV.

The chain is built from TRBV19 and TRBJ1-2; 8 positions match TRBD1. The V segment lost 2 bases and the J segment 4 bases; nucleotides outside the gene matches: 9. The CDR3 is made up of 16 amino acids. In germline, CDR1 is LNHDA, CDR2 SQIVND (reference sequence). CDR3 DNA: TGTGCCAGTAGTATAAGCCCGTTGACAGGGGCCTATGGCTACACCTTC. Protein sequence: CASSISPLTGAYGYTF.

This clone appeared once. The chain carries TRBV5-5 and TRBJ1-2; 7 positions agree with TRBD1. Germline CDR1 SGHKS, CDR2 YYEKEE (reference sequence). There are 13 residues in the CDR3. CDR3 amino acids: CATPRQGDYGYTF. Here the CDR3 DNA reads TGTGCTACGCCGAGACAGGGCGACTATGGCTACACCTTC. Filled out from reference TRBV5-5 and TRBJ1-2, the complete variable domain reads DAGVTQSPTHLIKTRGQQVTLRCSPISGHKSVSWYQQVLGQGPQFIFQYYEKEERGRGNFPDRFSARQFPNYSSELNVNALLLGDSALYLCATPRQGDYGYTFGSGTRLTVV.

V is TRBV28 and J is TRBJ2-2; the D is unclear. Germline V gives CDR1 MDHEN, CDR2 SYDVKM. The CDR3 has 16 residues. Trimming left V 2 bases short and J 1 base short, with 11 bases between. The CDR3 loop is CASSLIGGKNTGELFF. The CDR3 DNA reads TGTGCCAGCAGTTTAATCGGCGGAAAGAACACCGGGGAGCTGTTTTTT.